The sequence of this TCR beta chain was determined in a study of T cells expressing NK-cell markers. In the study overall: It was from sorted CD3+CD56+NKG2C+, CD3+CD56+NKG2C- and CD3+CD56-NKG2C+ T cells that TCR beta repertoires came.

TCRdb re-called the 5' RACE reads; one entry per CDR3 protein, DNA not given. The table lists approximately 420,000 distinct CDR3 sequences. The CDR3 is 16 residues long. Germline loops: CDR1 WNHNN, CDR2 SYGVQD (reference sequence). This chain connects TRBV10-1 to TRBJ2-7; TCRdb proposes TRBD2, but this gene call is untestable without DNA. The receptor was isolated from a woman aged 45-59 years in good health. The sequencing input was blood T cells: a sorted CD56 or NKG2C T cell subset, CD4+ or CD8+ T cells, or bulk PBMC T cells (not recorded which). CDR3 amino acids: CASSEISGSKGDEQYF.